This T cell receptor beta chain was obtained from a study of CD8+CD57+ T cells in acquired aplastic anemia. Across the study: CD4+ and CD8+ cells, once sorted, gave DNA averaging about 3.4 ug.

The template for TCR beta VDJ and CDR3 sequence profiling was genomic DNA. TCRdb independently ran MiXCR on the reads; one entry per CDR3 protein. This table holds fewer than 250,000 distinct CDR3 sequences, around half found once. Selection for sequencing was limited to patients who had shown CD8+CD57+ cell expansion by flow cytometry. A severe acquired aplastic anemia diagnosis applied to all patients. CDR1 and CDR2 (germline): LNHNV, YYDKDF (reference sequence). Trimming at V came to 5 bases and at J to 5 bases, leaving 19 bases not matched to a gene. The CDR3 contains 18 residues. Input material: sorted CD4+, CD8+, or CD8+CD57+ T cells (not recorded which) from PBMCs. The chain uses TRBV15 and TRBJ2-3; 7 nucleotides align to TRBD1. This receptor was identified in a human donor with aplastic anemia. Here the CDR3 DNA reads TGTGCCACCAGCTCCGGATTGGAGACAGGGAAGAGGAGAGATACGCAGTATTTT. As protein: CATSSGLETGKRRDTQYF.